The 3 T cell receptor beta chains presented below share a single source sample, sequenced in a study of cytomegalovirus exposure and HLA in healthy donors. Use of 60 Vbeta and 13 Jbeta primers characterized the PCR. The protocol was immunoSEQ multiplex PCR, while the TCRdb copy is restricted to in-frame clones and leaves out a portion. The sample yields about 170,000 clones, 82% seen once. What was sequenced was PBMCs. The receptor source for this set is a male donor in good health and CMV-seronegative.

This clone has a single count. The rearrangement links TRBV7-3 to TRBJ2-1, with a tentative D call TRBD1 (6 bases). V lost 0 bases and J 7 bases, leaving 10 bases between the germline ends. The length of the CDR3 is 14 residues. Germline V gives CDR1 SGHTA, CDR2 FQGTGA. The CDR3 spells CASSLTGTRNEQFF. The CDR3 region has the DNA TGTGCCAGCAGCTTAACCGGGACAAGGAATGAGCAGTTCTTC.

The V gene is TRBV5-1, the J gene TRBJ2-3; 7 nucleotides align to TRBD2. The CDR3 covers 15 residues. The V gene's germline CDR1 is SGHRS and CDR2 YFSETQ. V dropped 0 bases and J dropped 1; count of bases not matched to a gene: 2. The DNA for the CDR3 is TGCGCCAGCAGCTTGGTAGCGGGTGGCACAGATACGCAGTATTTT. This gives the protein CASSLVAGGTDTQYF.

The CDR3 protein is CAIRDTVTEPQHF. As DNA, the CDR3 is TGTGCCATCAGAGACACGGTGACGGAGCCCCAGCATTTT. This chain connects TRBV10-3 to TRBJ1-5; D is undetermined. CDR3 length: 13 residues. Germline V gives CDR1 ENHRY, CDR2 SYGVKD. Trimming took 6 bases from V and 8 from J, leaving 14 bases between them.